The 10 T cell receptor beta chains below all came from one sample that was sequenced in a study of shared clonotypes between healthy human individuals. Produced via immunoSEQ multiplex PCR; TCRdb's table is partial and in-frame only. The data contain 180,000 or so clones, approximately 92% of them singletons. The sequenced sample consisted of naive CD4+ T cells sorted from blood. Specified subset: CD45RA+ positively selected. All receptors come from a woman aged 25-40 years in good health.

The chain recombines TRBV25-1 with TRBJ2-7; 8 bases are a match to TRBD2. Germline loops: CDR1 MGHDK, CDR2 SYGVNS. CDR3 length: 15 amino acids. J was trimmed by 7 bases and V by 3 bases; bases with no gene match: 11. CDR3 in amino acids: CASSDNQRGFREQYF. CDR3 coding DNA: TGTGCCAGCAGTGATAACCAGCGGGGGTTCCGGGAGCAGTACTTC.

The gene calls are TRBV5-4 and TRBJ1-3, with a possible D match to TRBD1 (5 bases). Trimming took off 3 bases at V and 0 bases at J, with 13 bases between the two ends. This CDR3 spans 16 amino acids. In germline, CDR1 is SGHNT, CDR2 YYREEE (reference sequence). CDR3 loop: CASSSGTYSSGNTIYF. The DNA of the CDR3 is TGTGCCAGCAGCTCCGGGACTTATTCCTCTGGAAACACCATATATTTT.

The chain combines TRBV6-5 with TRBJ1-1; D is undetermined. V lost 2 bases, J lost 3 bases, and 13 bases lay in between. Germline V gene sequence: CDR1 MNHEY, CDR2 SVGAGI. This CDR3 contains 15 residues. In DNA form, the CDR3 reads TGTGCCAGCAGTTACAGGGCTGGTTTTCACACTGAAGCTTTCTTT. Its protein is CASSYRAGFHTEAFF.

V is TRBV10-2 and J is TRBJ2-5; D remains unclear. The ends were cut back, 7 bases at V and 5 bases at J, with 17 bases in the middle. CDR1 is WSHSY, CDR2 SAAADI, per germline. CDR3 length equals 14 residues. The CDR3 here is CASTTTWGRETQYF. The CDR3 DNA reads TGCGCCAGCACCACAACCTGGGGTCGGGAGACCCAGTACTTC.

This clone appeared once. J is TRBJ2-6 and V is TRBV7-8; 7 bases align to TRBD2. Germline-derived CDR1 and CDR2 are SGHVS and FQNEAQ. This CDR3 has 22 amino acids. V lost 2 bases to trimming and J lost 0 bases; unmatched junction nucleotides: 19. Here the CDR3 DNA reads TGTGCCAGCAGCTTAAGCGGGGCAGAATCACGCCGAAGAAACTCTGGGGCCAACGTCCTGACTTTC. This sequence encodes CASSLSGAESRRRNSGANVLTF.

The table lists this clone with a few counts. The V and J genes are TRBV18 and TRBJ1-5; 8 bases fit TRBD1. The J segment lost 3 bases and the V segment lost 9 bases, leaving 4 bases of the junction unmatched. Germline loops: CDR1 KGHSH, CDR2 LQKENI. CDR3 length: 13 amino acids. CDR3 sequence: CASLQGVNQPQHF. CDR3 nucleotide sequence: TGTGCCAGTTTACAGGGGGTCAATCAGCCCCAGCATTTT. The full variable domain, in which reference TRBV18 and TRBJ1-5 provide the parts outside the CDR3, is NAGVMQNPRHLVRRRGQEARLRCSPMKGHSHVYWYRQLPEEGLKFMVYLQKENIIDESGMPKERFSAEFPKEGPSILRIQQVVRGDSAAYFCASLQGVNQPQHFGDGTRLSIL.

This clone was seen once. The V and J genes are TRBV6-1 and TRBJ1-2; D is unclear. This CDR3 spans 11 amino acids. The germline gives CDR1 MNHNS, CDR2 SASEGT. V was cut by 3 bases and J by 7 bases, with 6 bases left in between. CDR3 residues: CASSEWGGYTF. The DNA of the CDR3 is TGTGCCAGCAGTGAGTGGGGTGGCTACACCTTC.

The V and J genes are TRBV28 and TRBJ2-1, with 13 bases matching TRBD2. V shed 6 bases, J shed 0 bases, and the junction held 8 bases outside the gene matches. Germline lookup yields CDR1 MDHEN and CDR2 SYDVKM. The CDR3 is 18 residues long. The CDR3, as DNA: TGTGCCAGCAGCCCGGGACTAGCGGGGCATAGCTCCTACAATGAGCAGTTCTTC. It is translated as CASSPGLAGHSSYNEQFF.

About this clone: Within the sample, other DNA sequences also encode this same CDR3. V gene TRBV5-1 combines with J gene TRBJ1-5; TRBD1 might be the D (5 bases). The CDR3 has 15 residues. Trimming shortened V by 2 bases and J by 1 base, and 10 bases separated the two germline ends. CDR1 SGHRS and CDR2 YFSETQ come from the germline V gene. As DNA, the CDR3 is TGCGCCAGCAGCTTAGACGGGGGGAGCAATCAGCCCCAGCATTTT. It translates to CASSLDGGSNQPQHF.

This chain connects TRBV10-3 to TRBJ2-7; 12 bases align to TRBD2. This CDR3 has 13 amino acids. Germline loops: CDR1 ENHRY, CDR2 SYGVKD. V was clipped by 10 bases and J by 3 bases; unmatched bases: 4. CDR3 sequence (DNA): TGTGCCAACCAACTAGCGGGAGGCTACGAGCAGTACTTC. This sequence encodes CANQLAGGYEQYF.